The clone carrying this T cell receptor beta chain was detected only a few times. Its antigen is still unknown. The source of the sample is a study of T cells after yellow fever vaccination. Notes on the study in general: Re-detected after boosting: most primary clones, 96% of CD4 and under 90% of CD8. Some clonotypes were seen in both the CD4 and the CD8 compartments. These made up a small share and likely arose from convergent recombination.

5'RACE template switching generated TCR cDNA, adding a universal primer site and UMIs. One entry per CDR3 protein results from TCRdb running MiXCR on the 5' RACE reads. The sample contains about 350,000 distinct CDR3 sequences, 12% of which appear only once. Germline V gene data show CDR1 as SGHNT and CDR2 as YYREEE (reference sequence). V gave up 0 bases and J gave up 7 bases, with 16 bases separating them. The CDR3 has 15 amino acids. The gene calls are TRBV5-4 and TRBJ2-5; tentatively, D is TRBD1 (6 bases). The sequence derives from a man younger than 35 who received the YFV17D yellow fever vaccine. The specimen was CD4+ T cells sorted from PBMCs, collected 15 days after the yellow fever booster vaccination. The CDR3 protein is CASSLVDSRGGTQYF. CDR3 DNA: TGTGCCAGCAGCTTGGTGGACAGCCGCGGCGGGACCCAGTACTTC.